A single sample is the source of the 23 T cell receptor beta chains below, sequenced in a study of blood T cell repertoires in COVID-19. Sequenced by immunoSEQ multiplex PCR; TCRdb stores in-frame clones only, minus some. The top ten hold about 4.8% of the sample, which has some 330,000 clones, around 83% seen once. The sequenced sample consisted of PBMCs or T cells enriched from blood (not recorded which). The receptor source for this set is a woman in her forties or fifties who had recovered from COVID-19.

The V gene is TRBV30, the J gene TRBJ2-7, with D perhaps TRBD2 (6 bases). Germline loops: CDR1 GTSNPN, CDR2 SVGIG (reference sequence). The length of the CDR3 is 13 residues. Trimming cost V 0 bases and J 4 bases, with 10 bases left between them. The CDR3 loop reads CAWSVKGLYEQYF. The CDR3, as DNA: TGTGCCTGGAGTGTAAAGGGACTGTACGAGCAGTACTTC.

The rearrangement joins TRBV19 to TRBJ2-7; the D is unclear. Germline CDR1 reads LNHDA; CDR2 reads SQIVND (reference sequence). Trimming took off 5 bases at V and 6 bases at J, with 14 bases between the two ends. This CDR3 region has 13 residues. CDR3 sequence: CASSVLAVSEQYF. The CDR3 nucleotides read TGTGCCAGTAGTGTTCTTGCAGTATCCGAGCAGTACTTC.

The V and J genes are TRBV27 and TRBJ1-1; D remains unclear. V was clipped by 3 bases and J by 4 bases, with 12 bases between them. CDR1 and CDR2 (germline): MNHEY, SMNVEV (reference sequence). This CDR3 spans 14 amino acids. CDR3 region: CASSFKPEGTEAFF. DNA for the CDR3: TGTGCCAGCAGTTTTAAGCCCGAGGGCACTGAAGCTTTCTTT.

The chain combines TRBV29-1 with TRBJ1-2; 8 bases match TRBD1. V lost 6 bases to trimming and J lost 8 bases; unmatched junction nucleotides: 11. The V gene's germline CDR1 is SQVTM and CDR2 ANQGSEA. This CDR3 has 13 residues. CDR3: CSVTPGPGGGYTF. In DNA form, the CDR3 reads TGCAGCGTGACACCTGGGCCAGGGGGCGGCTACACCTTC.

V and J are TRBV6-2 or TRBV6-3 and TRBJ1-2; TRBD1 matches at 9 bases. The CDR3 consists of 12 residues. Germline values: CDR1 MNHEY, CDR2 SVGEGT. The V gene end was trimmed by 5 bases and the J gene end by 5 bases; junction bases not matched to a gene: 0. CDR3 in amino acids: CASSGQGYGYTF. CDR3 bases: TGTGCCAGCAGTGGACAGGGGTATGGCTACACCTTC.

The gene calls are TRBV5-1 and TRBJ2-1, with 7 bases identical to TRBD2. Trimming took 3 bases from V and 0 from J; bases not matched to a gene: 6. CDR1 SGHRS and CDR2 YFSETQ come from the germline V gene. The CDR3 is made up of 16 amino acids. The DNA of the CDR3 is TGCGCCAGCAGCTCCGGGACTATAAGCTCCTACAATGAGCAGTTCTTC. The encoded protein is CASSSGTISSYNEQFF.

The chain has TRBV5-1 and TRBJ1-4; maybe TRBD1 (6 bases). The germline gives CDR1 SGHRS, CDR2 YFSETQ. V lost 0 bases and J 7 bases, leaving 16 bases between the germline ends. The CDR3 sequence is 16 residues long. CDR3 DNA sequence: TGCGCCAGCAGCTTGGGGCCGTCAGGGGCGGGTGAAAAACTGTTTTTT. It translates to CASSLGPSGAGEKLFF. The whole variable domain, remainder taken from reference TRBV5-1 and TRBJ1-4, is KAGVTQTPRYLIKTRGQQVTLSCSPISGHRSVSWYQQTPGQGLQFLFEYFSETQRNKGNFPGRFSGRQFSNSRSEMNVSTLELGDSALYLCASSLGPSGAGEKLFFGSGTQLSVL.

The chain combines TRBV11-3 with TRBJ2-1; D gene uncertain. This CDR3 is 13 amino acids long. CDR1 is SGHNT and CDR2 is YENEEA in the germline V gene. Trimming removed 1 base from V and 9 bases from J, with 10 bases in between. The CDR3 bases are TGTGCCAGCAGCTTAGTTACTGGCGGTGAGCAGTTCTTC. It codes for CASSLVTGGEQFF.

The V call is TRBV6-2 or TRBV6-3, the J call TRBJ1-2; perhaps TRBD1 as D (5 bases). Germline V gives CDR1 MNHEY, CDR2 SVGEGT. V was cut by 0 bases and J by 8 bases, with 13 bases left in between. The CDR3 runs to 14 residues. The CDR3 reads CASSYSGGSGGYTF. The CDR3 bases are TGTGCCAGCAGTTACTCCGGGGGAAGCGGGGGCTACACCTTC.

The chain employs TRBV5-5 and TRBJ2-2; a weak D match, TRBD1 (5 bases). CDR3 size: 18 residues. The germline V gene has CDR1 SGHKS and CDR2 YYEKEE (reference sequence). Trimming pared 3 bases from V and 0 bases from J, leaving 18 bases between. The CDR3 DNA is TGTGCCAGCAGCTGGGGTAGACAGACAACGACGAACACCGGGGAGCTGTTTTTT. Residues: CASSWGRQTTTNTGELFF.

The chain employs TRBV4-1 and TRBJ2-3, with D possibly matching TRBD2 (5 bases). Trimming took 0 bases from V and 0 from J, leaving 13 bases between them. This CDR3 has 17 amino acids. Germline V CDR1 and CDR2: MGHRA, YSYEKL. In DNA form, the CDR3 reads TGCGCCAGCAGCCAAGAGATCCGGACTTCTAGCACAGATACGCAGTATTTT. Translating it yields CASSQEIRTSSTDTQYF.

The V gene is TRBV3-1 (or the pseudogene TRBV3-2), the J gene TRBJ1-5, with TRBD1 as a possible D gene (5 bases). The CDR3 is 15 residues long. Germline V gene sequence: CDR1 LGHDT, CDR2 YNNKEL (reference sequence). The V and J ends lost 4 bases and 7 bases respectively, with 17 bases between them. The CDR3 DNA follows: TGTGCCAGCAGCCCAGAGGGGACTCCTGGGCAGCCCCAGCATTTT. Amino acid sequence: CASSPEGTPGQPQHF.

This clone was seen only once. The chain uses TRBV6-5 and TRBJ1-1; a weak D match, TRBD1 (6 bases). Trimming removed 4 bases from V and 5 bases from J, with 11 bases in between. The germline V gene encodes CDR1 MNHEY and CDR2 SVGAGI. This CDR3 is built from 13 residues. This CDR3 is CASSFQGWTEAFF. The CDR3 DNA sequence: TGTGCCAGCAGTTTCCAGGGGTGGACTGAAGCTTTCTTT.

This clone showed up just once. The chain is built from TRBV2 and TRBJ1-6, with D unclear. The germline V and J ends were trimmed by 1 base and 10 bases, with 17 bases remaining between them. This CDR3 has 16 amino acids. Germline-derived CDR1 and CDR2 are SNHLY and FYNNEI. CDR3 loop: CASSEDPVGPRSPLHF. DNA for the CDR3: TGTGCCAGCAGTGAAGACCCAGTCGGCCCCAGGTCACCCCTCCACTTT. The entire variable domain, with the rest obtained from reference TRBV2 and TRBJ1-6, is as follows: EPEVTQTPSHQVTQMGQEVILRCVPISNHLYFYWYRQILGQKVEFLVSFYNNEISEKSEIFDDQFSVERPDGSNFTLKIRSTKLEDSAMYFCASSEDPVGPRSPLHFGNGTRLTVT.

The chain employs TRBV24-1 and TRBJ2-1; TRBD1 might be the D (6 bases). From germline, CDR1 is KGHDR and CDR2 SFDVKD. V was pared by 9 bases and J by 8 bases, with 19 bases between. This CDR3 spans 14 amino acids. The CDR3 here is CATGGQGNIDEQFF. For the CDR3, the DNA is TGTGCCACCGGCGGGCAGGGGAACATCGATGAGCAGTTCTTC.

The CDR3 DNA reads as TGTGCCAGCACCCTCCGTAGCGGTTCTAGCACAGATACGCAGTATTTT. Residues: CASTLRSGSSTDTQYF. This rearrangement joins TRBV7-8 to TRBJ2-3, with D possibly matching TRBD2 (6 bases). V lost 7 bases and J 0 bases, leaving 17 bases between the germline ends. The CDR3 sequence is 16 residues long. Germline-derived CDR1 and CDR2 are SGHVS and FQNEAQ. Filled out from reference TRBV7-8 and TRBJ2-3, the complete variable domain reads GAGVSQSPRYKVAKRGQDVALRCDPISGHVSLFWYQQALGQGPEFLTYFQNEAQLDKSGLPSDRFFAERPEGSVSTLKIQRTQQEDSAVYLCASTLRSGSSTDTQYFGPGTRLTVL.

The chain carries TRBV5-5 and TRBJ2-7, with 8 bases that match TRBD1. Trimming at V came to 2 bases and at J to 2 bases, leaving 6 bases not matched to a gene. The CDR3 has 15 residues. Germline-derived CDR1 and CDR2 are SGHKS and YYEKEE (reference sequence). The chain's CDR3 is CASSFIGQGPYEQYF. CDR3 sequence (DNA): TGTGCCAGCAGCTTTATAGGACAGGGACCCTACGAGCAGTACTTC.

This rearrangement joins TRBV9 to TRBJ1-6; D is unresolved. CDR1 is SGDLS, CDR2 YYNGEE, per germline. The CDR3 has 14 residues. With 4 bases removed from V and 8 bases from J, the gap between germline ends came to 13 bases. CDR3 residues: CASSPGMWDSPLHF. In DNA form, the CDR3 reads TGTGCCAGCAGCCCGGGGATGTGGGATTCACCCCTCCACTTT.

A word on this clone: Other DNA variants within this sample encode the same CDR3. The chain recombines TRBV2 with TRBJ1-5; D unclear. V was pared by 4 bases and J by 4 bases, with 5 bases between. The germline V gene encodes CDR1 SNHLY and CDR2 FYNNEI. The CDR3 is 12 residues long. This CDR3 is CASSGGNQPQHF. The CDR3 region has the DNA TGTGCCAGCAGTGGAGGAAATCAGCCCCAGCATTTT.

The V and J genes are TRBV19 and TRBJ1-4, with D maybe TRBD1 (5 bases). The germline V and J ends were trimmed by 8 bases and 1 base, with 8 bases remaining between them. This CDR3 is built from 13 residues. Germline lookup yields CDR1 LNHDA and CDR2 SQIVND (reference sequence). This chain's CDR3 is CASARVTNEKLFF. In nucleotides, the CDR3 is TGTGCCAGTGCCAGGGTAACTAATGAAAAACTGTTTTTT.

The chain combines TRBV11-2 with TRBJ1-1; D gene uncertain. Deletions cut 3 bases from V and 3 bases from J, with 8 bases between. Germline lookup yields CDR1 SGHAT and CDR2 FQNNGV. The CDR3 spans 13 residues. CDR3 DNA: TGTGCCAGCAGCTTTGTCTCTGACACTGAAGCTTTCTTT. It yields the protein CASSFVSDTEAFF.

The chain recombines TRBV9 with TRBJ2-2, with D possibly being TRBD1 (6 bases). V was pared by 0 bases and J by 0 bases, with 9 bases between. The CDR3 spans 16 residues. Per germline, CDR1 SGDLS and CDR2 YYNGEE. As DNA, the CDR3 is TGTGCCAGCAGCGTAGTGGGGACAACGAACACCGGGGAGCTGTTTTTT. Its protein is CASSVVGTTNTGELFF.

A few counts support this clone. This chain joins TRBV7-2 and TRBJ1-5; tentatively, D is TRBD1 (5 bases). Germline-derived CDR1 and CDR2 are SGHTA and FQGNSA. The CDR3 is made up of 16 amino acids. Between the trimmed V and J ends, which lost 2 bases and 5 bases, there was a span of 16 bases. The CDR3, as DNA: TGTGCCAGCAGCTTATCGGCAGGGCGGTTCGATCAGCCCCAGCATTTT. It codes for CASSLSAGRFDQPQHF.